The T cell receptor beta chain under discussion was sequenced for a study of T cell responses to AZD1222 COVID-19 vaccine (dated by TCRdb to about 2021). A note on the overall study: TCR sequencing was performed for about 240 trial participants, of whom about 200 were given two doses of AZD1222 and around 26 were given two doses of MenACWY control vaccine. Trial participants were enrolled into age subgroups of 18-55, 56-69 and 70-plus years, which contained approximately 150, 30 and 60 TCR-sequenced participants, respectively. What the research found in general, with its limitations: Because no day 14 peak-response samples were available, the repertoires could be characterized only after the peak T cell response. Participants were mostly white British, with more females than males. The authors suggested clonal diversity may have been underestimated. Only five or six AZD1222 recipients were SARS-CoV-2 seropositive at baseline, limiting conclusions about previously exposed vaccinees. After two AZD1222 doses, both the breadth and the depth of spike-specific TCRs were significantly higher than at day 0 and than in MenACWY recipients. The whole spike protein was spanned by vaccine-associated CD4 TCRs, and dominant responses were seen in regions 160-218 and 743-854. Epitopes outside the regions mutated in the B.1.351 and B.1.1.7 variants were reportedly recognized by nearly half of the unique spike-specific TCRs. In the small 56-69-year group, the increase in depth fell short of significance, most likely because of low power.

The CDR3 regions of human TCRbeta chains were analyzed by immunosequencing. As for the authors' bioinformatics: TCRs in the repertoires were compared against a reference library of SARS-CoV-2-specific TCRs that had been generated with the MIRA antigen-specificity platform. Breadth was defined as the fraction of unique TCRs that were SARS-CoV-2-associated, and depth was defined as the fraction of total T cells that were SARS-CoV-2-associated. Using the MIRA data, every spike-specific TCR was mapped to the spike region that the TCR reacted to and assigned to either a CD4 or a CD8 class. Log10-transformed breadth and depth values were compared by one-way ANOVA with Sidak's multiple comparisons tests. The table was pulled from immuneACCESS by TCRdb, which kept in-frame rearrangements only. Such tables lose some clones; where checked, under half of the loss comes from unresolved V genes, and the rest has no known cause. That table is the source of V, J and clone size, and D and trimming were worked out from the DNA. For this sample there are approximately 130,000 clones; 84% appear just once. Around 27% of the sample lies in the top ten.

To note about this clone: Its antigen has not been determined. No quality values exist for individual bases; no much larger clone is one base distant.

Counted from cysteine to phenylalanine, this CDR3 has 14 amino acids. The kept DNA is CDR3 alone, 42 bases in frame from the first base. The junction shows trimming of 6 bases on V and 3 bases on J, plus 15 bases between the germline ends. Based on the germline V gene, the CDR1 and CDR2 sequences are MNHEY and SVGAGI. The time point label here, explained by the study, means: about 28 days (+/-7) after the second vaccine dose. Because spike-specific TCR depth and breadth did not differ between the two schedules, AZD1222 recipients who got a second dose at roughly 4 weeks were pooled with those who got a second dose at roughly 12 weeks. Vaccinee samples were obtained from the UK trials COV001 and COV002, which included a single-blind randomized controlled phase 2/3 trial of AZD1222 (ChAdOx1 nCoV-19) in healthy adults. Trial participant PBMC samples were collected at day 0 and day 28 after the second dose for TCRbeta chain sequencing.

The chain uses TRBV6-5 and TRBJ2-7; the D gene is not confidently resolved. The receptor was isolated from an adult who received the AZD1222 COVID-19 vaccine. Source: peripheral blood, taken 28 days after the second AZD1222 dose. Here the CDR3 is given as CASRKLVGNYEQYF. The DNA is as follows: TGTGCCAGCAGAAAATTGGTGGGCAACTACGAGCAGTACTTC.